A selection of T cell receptor beta chains follows, all from one sample in a study of blood T cell repertoires in COVID-19. Clones were sequenced by immunoSEQ multiplex PCR, and TCRdb holds only the in-frame ones, with some missing. The sample has around 94,000 clones; around 87% are singletons. The source material was peripheral blood. Receptors were obtained from a woman between 45 and 65 years old with COVID-19, enrolled during active disease. Each CDR3 is given with its conserved first and last residue. The D gene is left open where the match is weak. Size is omitted from some rows. Given values are once, few, many or a class for expanded clones.

abundance | j_gene | v_gene | d_gene | CDR3nt | CDR3aa
. | TRBJ2-7 | TRBV11-2 | . | TGTGCCAGCAGCCAAACATCCTACGAGCAGTACTTC | CASSQTSYEQYF
few | TRBJ1-1 | TRBV4-1 | TRBD1 | TGCGCCAGCAGCCAAGGAAGACAGGGGAGGGAGACTGAAGCTTTCTTT | CASSQGRQGRETEAFF
once | TRBJ1-2 | TRBV27 | . | TGTGCCAGCAGTTTGGTAGGTGCGGATGGCTACACCTTC | CASSLVGADGYTF
. | TRBJ1-5 | TRBV12-5 | . | TGTGCTAGTGGCGGGGGGGGGAGCAATCAGCCCCAGCATTTT | CASGGGGSNQPQHF
. | TRBJ2-7 | TRBV28 | TRBD1 | TGTGCCAGCAGTCCACAACAGGGGTACGAGCAGTACTTC | CASSPQQGYEQYF
. | TRBJ2-5 | TRBV11-2 | . | TGTGCCAGCAGCTTAGAAGCGGCCAGTCAAGAGACCCAGTACTTC | CASSLEAASQETQYF
. | TRBJ1-3 | TRBV7-9 | . | TGTGCCACCCCGATGGACACTCACTCTGGAAACACCATATATTTT | CATPMDTHSGNTIYF
once | TRBJ2-2 | TRBV5-4 | TRBD2 | TGTGCCAGCAGCGCGAGCGGGGGGGCATGGGCCGGGGAGCTGTTTTTT | CASSASGGAWAGELFF
once | TRBJ2-7 | TRBV12-3/TRBV12-4 | . | TGTGCCAGCAGTGTACACGTCTACGAGCAGTACTTC | CASSVHVYEQYF
once | TRBJ2-3 | TRBV6-2/TRBV6-3 | . | TGTGCCAGCAGTCCGACAGGAGGCACAGATACGCAGTATTTT | CASSPTGGTDTQYF
few | TRBJ2-7 | TRBV7-6 | TRBD1 | TGTGCCAGCAGCCCTAGACAGGGTGGTTTTCTTTTCTCCTACGAGCAGTACTTC | CASSPRQGGFLFSYEQYF
. | TRBJ1-1 | TRBV6-6 | . | TGTGCCTCCCGACCAGAAATGGAGTTAAAGAACACTGAAGCTTTCTTT | CASRPEMELKNTEAFF
. | TRBJ2-3 | TRBV2 | TRBD2 | TGTGCCAGCAGTGAGCTTTTAGCGGGGCTCACAGATACGCAGTATTTT | CASSELLAGLTDTQYF
. | TRBJ1-1 | TRBV5-1 | TRBD1 | TGCGCCAGCAGCGTGTCCCAGGGGGCCCGTGGAGCTTTCTTT | CASSVSQGARGAFF
once | TRBJ2-3 | TRBV12-3/TRBV12-4 | TRBD2 | TGTGCCAGCAGCTTCGGCGGGGGGGATACGCAGTATTTT | CASSFGGGDTQYF
. | TRBJ2-2 | TRBV28 | TRBD1 | TGTGCCAGCAGTCCATTACTCACAGGGGCTACCGGGGAGCTGTTTTTT | CASSPLLTGATGELFF
. | TRBJ2-7 | TRBV12-3/TRBV12-4 | . | TGTGCCAGCAGGCGGAAAGGGGGGCAGTACTTC | CASRRKGGQYF
. | TRBJ2-5 | TRBV11-2 | . | TGTGCCAGCAGTCCCCGGGACACCCCGCGAGTATCTCAAGAGACCCAGTACTTC | CASSPRDTPRVSQETQYF
. | TRBJ2-7 | TRBV15 | . | TGTGCCACCAGCAGAGCGGGGGGCGGGTACGAGCAGTACTTC | CATSRAGGGYEQYF
. | TRBJ2-7 | TRBV7-2 | . | TGTGCCAGCAGCTTAGTGGGGGCCCACGAGCAGTACTTC | CASSLVGAHEQYF
. | TRBJ1-2 | TRBV6-5 | TRBD1 | TGTGCCAGCAGTACCTGGGACAGGAGTTATGGCTACACCTTC | CASSTWDRSYGYTF
. | TRBJ1-5 | TRBV6-5 | . | TGTGCCAGCAGCCGGGGGGATTATCAGCCCCAGCATTTT | CASSRGDYQPQHF
. | TRBJ2-1 | TRBV30 | TRBD1 | TGTGCCTGGAGCTCCGGGACAGGGTACAATGAGCAGTTCTTC | CAWSSGTGYNEQFF
. | TRBJ1-1 | TRBV7-3 | TRBD1 | TGTGCCAGCAGCGCAAGGACAGGGAACACTGAAGCTTTCTTT | CASSARTGNTEAFF
. | TRBJ2-5 | TRBV5-1 | TRBD1 | TGCGCCAGCAGCTTTGAGGACAGGGGTTGGAAGACCCAGTACTTC | CASSFEDRGWKTQYF
. | TRBJ2-7 | TRBV2 | . | TGTGCCAGCAGGGCGGACACCTACGAGCAGTACTTC | CASRADTYEQYF
. | TRBJ1-2 | TRBV12-3/TRBV12-4 | TRBD1 | TGTGCCAGCAGTACTGACAGGGGGTATGGCTACACCTTC | CASSTDRGYGYTF
. | TRBJ2-1 | TRBV2 | . | TGTGCCAGCAGTGCGTGGGGGCCCCCCAATGAGCAGTTCTTC | CASSAWGPPNEQFF
. | TRBJ2-1 | TRBV4-1 | . | TGCGCCAGCAGCCAATTCTACGGGGTAGAGTCAGTGAGTGAGCAGTTCTTC | CASSQFYGVESVSEQFF
. | TRBJ1-3 | TRBV4-3 | . | TGCGCCAGCAGCCGCACGGTCCTCTCTGGAAACACCATATATTTT | CASSRTVLSGNTIYF
. | TRBJ1-3 | TRBV3-1/TRBV3-2 | . | TGTGCCAGCAGCCAAGAACAGGGTCCCTCTGGAAACACCATATATTTT | CASSQEQGPSGNTIYF
. | TRBJ2-7 | TRBV28 | TRBD1 | TGTGCCAGCAGCCAGGGACAGGTGTACGAGCAGTACTTC | CASSQGQVYEQYF
few | TRBJ1-3 | TRBV10-3 | . | TGTGCCATCAGCCCGGACATCTCTGGAAACACCATATATTTT | CAISPDISGNTIYF
. | TRBJ1-2 | TRBV10-2 | TRBD1 | TGCGCCAGCAGTGGTACCGGGACAGGGGGGTATGGCTACACCTTC | CASSGTGTGGYGYTF
. | TRBJ1-2 | TRBV4-1 | . | TGCGCCAGCAGCCAACTCCACGACGGGAACTATGGCTACACCTTC | CASSQLHDGNYGYTF
few | TRBJ1-3 | TRBV30 | . | TGTGCCTGGAGACACTCTGGAAACACCATATATTTT | CAWRHSGNTIYF